This T cell receptor (beta chain) was obtained from a study of T cell clones after liver transplantation. Trimming at V came to 5 bases and at J to 3 bases, leaving 7 bases not matched to a gene. Germline values: CDR1 SGHTA, CDR2 FQGNSA. The CDR3 sequence is 15 residues long. Assay: immunoSEQ multiplex PCR; the TCRdb copy retains only in-frame clones and omits some. The data show over 100,000 clones, 80% to 85% seen once. This clone appeared a few times. V usage is TRBV7-2 and J usage is TRBJ2-3; TRBD2 aligns across 8 bases. Sample: CD4+ T cells from blood, taken before liver transplant. The receptor comes from a human donor who received a liver transplant. The CDR3 region is CASSPRGGPTDTQYF. The CDR3 DNA sequence: TGTGCCAGCAGCCCACGGGGGGGTCCTACAGATACGCAGTATTTT.